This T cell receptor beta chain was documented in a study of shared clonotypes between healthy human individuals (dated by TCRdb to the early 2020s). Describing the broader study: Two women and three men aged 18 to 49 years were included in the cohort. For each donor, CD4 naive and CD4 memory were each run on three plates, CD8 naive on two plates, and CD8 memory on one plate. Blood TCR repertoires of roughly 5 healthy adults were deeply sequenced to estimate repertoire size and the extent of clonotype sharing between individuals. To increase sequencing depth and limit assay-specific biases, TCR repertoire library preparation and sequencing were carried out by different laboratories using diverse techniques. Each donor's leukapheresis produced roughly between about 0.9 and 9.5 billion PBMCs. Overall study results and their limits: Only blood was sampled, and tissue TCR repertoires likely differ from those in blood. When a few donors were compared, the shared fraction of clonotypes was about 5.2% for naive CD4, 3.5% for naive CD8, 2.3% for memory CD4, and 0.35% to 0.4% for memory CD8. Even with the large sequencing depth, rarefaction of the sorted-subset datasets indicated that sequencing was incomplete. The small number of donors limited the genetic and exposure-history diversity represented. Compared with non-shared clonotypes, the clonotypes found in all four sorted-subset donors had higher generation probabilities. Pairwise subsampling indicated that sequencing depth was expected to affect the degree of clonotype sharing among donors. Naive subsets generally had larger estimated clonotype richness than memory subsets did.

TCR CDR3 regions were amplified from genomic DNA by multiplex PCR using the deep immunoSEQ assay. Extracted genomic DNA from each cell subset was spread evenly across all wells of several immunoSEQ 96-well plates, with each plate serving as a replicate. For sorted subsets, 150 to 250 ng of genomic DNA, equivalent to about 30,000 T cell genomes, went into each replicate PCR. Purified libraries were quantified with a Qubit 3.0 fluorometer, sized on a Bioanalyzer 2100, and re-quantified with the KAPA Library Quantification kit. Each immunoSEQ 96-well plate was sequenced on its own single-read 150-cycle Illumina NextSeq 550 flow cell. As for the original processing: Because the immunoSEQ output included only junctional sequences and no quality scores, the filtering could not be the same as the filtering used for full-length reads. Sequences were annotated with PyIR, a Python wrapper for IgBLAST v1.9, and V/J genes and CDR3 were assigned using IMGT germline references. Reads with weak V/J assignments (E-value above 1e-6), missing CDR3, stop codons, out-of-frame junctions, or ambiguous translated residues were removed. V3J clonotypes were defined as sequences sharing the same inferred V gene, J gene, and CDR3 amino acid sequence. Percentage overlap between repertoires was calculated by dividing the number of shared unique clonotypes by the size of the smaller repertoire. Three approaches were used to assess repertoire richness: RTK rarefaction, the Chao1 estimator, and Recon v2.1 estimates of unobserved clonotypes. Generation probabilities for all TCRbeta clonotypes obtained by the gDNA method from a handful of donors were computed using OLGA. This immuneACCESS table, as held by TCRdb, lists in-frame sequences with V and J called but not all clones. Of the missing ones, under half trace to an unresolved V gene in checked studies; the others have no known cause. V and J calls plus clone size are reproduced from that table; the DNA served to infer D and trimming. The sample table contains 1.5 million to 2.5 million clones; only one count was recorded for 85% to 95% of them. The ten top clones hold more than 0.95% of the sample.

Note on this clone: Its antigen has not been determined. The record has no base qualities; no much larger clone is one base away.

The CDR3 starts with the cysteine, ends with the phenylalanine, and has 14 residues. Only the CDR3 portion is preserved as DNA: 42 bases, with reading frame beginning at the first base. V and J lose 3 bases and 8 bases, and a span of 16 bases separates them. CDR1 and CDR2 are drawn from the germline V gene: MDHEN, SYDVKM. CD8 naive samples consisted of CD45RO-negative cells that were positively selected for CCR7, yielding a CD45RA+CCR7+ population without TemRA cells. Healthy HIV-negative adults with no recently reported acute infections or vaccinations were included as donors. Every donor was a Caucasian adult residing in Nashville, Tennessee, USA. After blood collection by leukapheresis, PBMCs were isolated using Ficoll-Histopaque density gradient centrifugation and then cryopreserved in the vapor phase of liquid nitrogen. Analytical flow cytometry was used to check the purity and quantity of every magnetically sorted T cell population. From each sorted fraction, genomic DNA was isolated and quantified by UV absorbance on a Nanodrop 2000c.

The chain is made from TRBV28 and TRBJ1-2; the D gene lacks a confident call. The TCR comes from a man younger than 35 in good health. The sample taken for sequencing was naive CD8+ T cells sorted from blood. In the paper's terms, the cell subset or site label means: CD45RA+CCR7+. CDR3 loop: CASSFPLEGTGYTF. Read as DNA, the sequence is TGTGCCAGCAGTTTTCCTCTTGAGGGCACGGGCTACACCTTC.